Below, one T cell receptor beta chain is given with its context. The CDR3 extends over 15 amino acids. Germline V lookup: CDR1 SNHLY, CDR2 FYNNEI. These data come from a study of T cells expressing NK-cell markers. Libraries used 5'RACE template switching adding universal primer site and UMIs. TCRdb re-called the 5' RACE reads, yielding one record per CDR3 amino acid sequence without DNA. This sample's clone table lists approximately 550,000 distinct CDR3 sequences. The genes are TRBV2 and TRBJ1-6; TCRdb calls TRBD1, which cannot be checked without DNA. This receptor was taken from a man aged 18 to 35 in good health. Sequencing was performed on blood T cells: a sorted CD56 or NKG2C T cell subset, CD4+ or CD8+ T cells, or bulk PBMC T cells (not recorded which). CDR3: CASSEGTGGYSPLHF.